The present T cell receptor beta chain was sequenced within a study of OX40 agonist ivuxolimab in advanced cancers. Overall study: Ivuxolimab was administered intravenously to patients at 0.01 to 10 mg/kg every 2 weeks. Three individuals attained partial responses, comprising one hepatocellular carcinoma case and two cutaneous melanoma cases. Findings and limits, study-wide: Average numbers of expanded clones were greater in CD8+ T cells than in CD4+.

V was clipped by 0 bases and J by 4 bases; unmatched bases: 6. The CDR3 sequence is 16 residues long. CDR1 and CDR2 (germline): SGHRS, YFSETQ. Of note for this clone: Its target is unknown.

Profiled with immunoSEQ multiplex PCR; TCRdb holds only in-frame clones, not every one. The table has some 74,000 clones, more than 75% seen once; the top ten hold around 5.1%. This clonotype was obtained from an adult with an advanced solid tumor such as melanoma, head and neck, liver or kidney cancer. V and J are TRBV5-1 and TRBJ2-3, with 9 bases matching TRBD1. Here the sequenced sample was CD4+ or CD8+ T cells sorted from blood, taken in a trial of the OX40 agonist ivuxolimab. CDR3 nucleotides: TGCGCCAGCAGCTTGGCCGGGACAGGGTGGCCAGATACGCAGTATTTT. Its protein product is CASSLAGTGWPDTQYF.